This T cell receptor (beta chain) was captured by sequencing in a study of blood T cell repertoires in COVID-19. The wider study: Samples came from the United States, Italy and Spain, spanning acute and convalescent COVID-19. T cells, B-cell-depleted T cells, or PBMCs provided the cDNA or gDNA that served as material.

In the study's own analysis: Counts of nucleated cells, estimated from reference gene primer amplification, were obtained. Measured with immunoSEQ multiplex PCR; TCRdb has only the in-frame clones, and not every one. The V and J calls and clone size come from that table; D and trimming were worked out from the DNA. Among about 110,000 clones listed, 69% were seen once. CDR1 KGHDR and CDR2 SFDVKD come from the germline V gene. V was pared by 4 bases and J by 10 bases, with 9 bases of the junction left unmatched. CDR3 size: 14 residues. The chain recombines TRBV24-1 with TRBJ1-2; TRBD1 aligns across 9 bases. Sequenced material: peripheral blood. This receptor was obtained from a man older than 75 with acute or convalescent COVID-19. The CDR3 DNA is TGTGCCACCAGTGACGCCGGGACAGGGATTGACTACACCTTC. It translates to CATSDAGTGIDYTF.